A selection of T cell receptor beta chains follows, all from one sample in a study of shared clonotypes between healthy human individuals. Generated by immunoSEQ multiplex PCR, the TCRdb table keeps only in-frame clones and is missing some. Here the sample spans about 2.5 million clones, under 95% being singletons. Sequenced material: naive CD4+ T cells from PBMCs. The receptors derive from a man aged 18-30 years in good health. Some clones in this sample may be carry-over from other donors' samples. Each CDR3 is given with its conserved first and last residue. Fields, in order: J gene, clone size, D gene, V gene, CDR3 DNA, CDR3 protein. A D gene is named only where the DNA matches it firmly. Part of the rows lack a size; the others show once, few, many or a class for expanded clones.

TRBJ2-5 - - TRBV12-5 TGTGCTAGTGGTTTAGGGGGGGAGACCCAGTACTTC CASGLGGETQYF
TRBJ2-3 - - TRBV18 TGTGCCAGCTCACCACCGAAACCCCAAATCGGGACAGATACGCAGTATTTT CASSPPKPQIGTDTQYF
TRBJ1-1 - - TRBV5-1 TGCGCCAGCAGGGCAGTCGCTGAAGCTTTCTTT CASRAVAEAFF
TRBJ2-5 - TRBD1 TRBV28 TGTGCCAGTGGACCGTGGACAGGGGGAGAGCAGTACTTC CASGPWTGGEQYF
TRBJ2-5 - - TRBV18 TGTGCCAGCTCCGAATCCTCAGAGACCCAGTACTTC CASSESSETQYF
TRBJ1-2 few TRBD1 TRBV28 TGTGCCAGCAGTCTCCGGACAGGTTATGGCTACACCTTC CASSLRTGYGYTF
TRBJ2-7 - TRBD1 TRBV7-2 TGTGCCAGCAGCAAGGACAGGGGGGTATACGAGCAGTACTTC CASSKDRGVYEQYF
TRBJ2-1 - - TRBV5-4 TGTGCCAGCAGCCCGGGGCCAGACAATGAGCAGTTCTTC CASSPGPDNEQFF
TRBJ2-5 - TRBD1 TRBV10-3 TGTGCCATCAGTGAGAGACCGGGACAGGGGAAAAATCAAGAGACCCAGTACTTC CAISERPGQGKNQETQYF
TRBJ1-5 few - TRBV30 TGTGCCTGGAGTGTACGTCTAAATCAGCCCCAGCATTTT CAWSVRLNQPQHF
TRBJ2-4 - - TRBV28 TGTGCCAGCAGTACTGGACAGCTAGCCAAAAACATTCAGTACTTC CASSTGQLAKNIQYF
TRBJ2-1 - - TRBV2 TGTGCCAGCAGTGGGATTCGTCTAATCCTTGATGGCAATGAGCAGTTCTTC CASSGIRLILDGNEQFF
TRBJ2-3 - TRBD2 TRBV27 TGTGCCAGCAGTCCTACATCCGCCACTAGCGCCGGTGGTACAGATACGCAGTATTTT CASSPTSATSAGGTDTQYF
TRBJ1-2 - - TRBV20-1 TGCAGTGCTCCGGACAGATATGGCTACACCTTC CSAPDRYGYTF
TRBJ1-5 - - TRBV4-1 TGCGCCAGCAGCCAAGGGGCGCTGGGTCAGCCCCAGCATTTT CASSQGALGQPQHF
TRBJ1-2 - - TRBV20-1 TGCAGTGCTAGCTTAAGGGACGGCTACACCTTC CSASLRDGYTF
TRBJ2-7 - TRBD2 TRBV27 TGTGCCAGCAGTTTTGGTGGTAGCGGGAGAAGAGAGCAGTACTTC CASSFGGSGRREQYF
TRBJ2-2 - TRBD1 TRBV7-2 TGTGCCAGCAGCCGGAGGGACAGGGGGTCCGGGGAGCTGTTTTTT CASSRRDRGSGELFF
TRBJ2-5 once TRBD1 TRBV7-2 TGTGCCAGCAGGCCAGGGACAGGGGGGCGAGAGACCCAGTACTTC CASRPGTGGRETQYF
TRBJ2-5 - - TRBV4-1 TGCGCCAGCAGTCTCGGAGAAATTAGGGGTCCTCAAGAGACCCAGTACTTC CASSLGEIRGPQETQYF
TRBJ2-7 - TRBD2 TRBV7-2 TGTGCCAGCAGCTTAACTAGCGGGAAAGGGTACGAGCAGTACTTC CASSLTSGKGYEQYF
TRBJ1-1 - - TRBV15 TGTGCCACCAGCGAGTGGCTCGACTCGGACACTGAAGCTTTCTTT CATSEWLDSDTEAFF
TRBJ2-7 - TRBD2 TRBV27 TGTGCCAGCAGTTCCTGGACTAGCGGGAGTAACGAGCAGTACTTC CASSSWTSGSNEQYF
TRBJ1-2 - - TRBV28 TGTGCCAGCAGTTTAATGGGCCAGGGGAACTATGGCTACACCTTC CASSLMGQGNYGYTF
TRBJ2-5 - TRBD2 TRBV7-9 TGTGCCAGCAGCTCCGGGGGACTAGCGTACCAAGAGACCCAGTACTTC CASSSGGLAYQETQYF